This T cell receptor (beta chain) is drawn from a study of CD8 T cells in ankylosing spondylitis. CDR3 size: 15 residues. From germline, CDR1 is SGHRS and CDR2 YFSETQ. V was clipped by 0 bases and J by 4 bases; unmatched bases: 4. MiXCR, applied by TCRdb to the 5' RACE reads, yields one record per CDR3 protein. The table records some 180,000 distinct CDR3 sequences, 18% of them present only once. As concerns this clonotype: What it binds is not known.

Study-wide points: Past research had described some motif variants in reactive arthritis synovial fluid and blood.

The chain employs TRBV5-1 and TRBJ2-1; TRBD2 matches 7 bases. The receptor's source is a male donor aged 5-29 years with ankylosing spondylitis or in good health (not recorded which). Sequencing was carried out using blood, either unsorted or a sorted T cell fraction (not recorded which). CDR3 region: CASSLAQAGYNEQFF. The CDR3 DNA reads TGCGCCAGCAGCTTGGCCCAAGCGGGATACAATGAGCAGTTCTTC.